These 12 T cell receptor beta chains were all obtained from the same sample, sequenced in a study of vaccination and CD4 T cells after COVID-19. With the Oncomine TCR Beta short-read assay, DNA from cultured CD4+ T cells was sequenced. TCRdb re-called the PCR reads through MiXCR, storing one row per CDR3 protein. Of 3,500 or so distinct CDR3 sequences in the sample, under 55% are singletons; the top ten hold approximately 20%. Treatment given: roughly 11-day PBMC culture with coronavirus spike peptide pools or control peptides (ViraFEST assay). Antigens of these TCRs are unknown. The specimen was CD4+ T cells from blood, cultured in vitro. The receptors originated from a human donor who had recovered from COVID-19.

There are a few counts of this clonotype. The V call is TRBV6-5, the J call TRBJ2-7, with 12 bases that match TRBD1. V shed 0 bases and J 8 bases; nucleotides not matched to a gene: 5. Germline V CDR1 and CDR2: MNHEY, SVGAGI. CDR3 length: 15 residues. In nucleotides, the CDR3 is TGTGCCAGCAGTTACTCCCGGGACAGGGGGCACCAGCAGTACTTC. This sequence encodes CASSYSRDRGHQQYF.

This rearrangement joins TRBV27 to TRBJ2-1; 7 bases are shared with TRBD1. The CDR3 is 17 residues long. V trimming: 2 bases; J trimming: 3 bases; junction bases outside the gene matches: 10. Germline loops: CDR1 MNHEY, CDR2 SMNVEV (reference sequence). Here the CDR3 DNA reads TGTGCCAGCAGTTTAGAGTCCTACAACAGGGGCTACAATGAGCAGTTCTTC. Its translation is CASSLESYNRGYNEQFF.

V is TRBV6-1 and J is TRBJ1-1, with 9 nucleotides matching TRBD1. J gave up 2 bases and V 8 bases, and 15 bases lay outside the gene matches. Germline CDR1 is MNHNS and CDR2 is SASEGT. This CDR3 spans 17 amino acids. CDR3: CASGKVTGGGGNTEAFF. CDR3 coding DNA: TGTGCCAGCGGTAAGGTCACAGGGGGCGGCGGTAACACTGAAGCTTTCTTT.

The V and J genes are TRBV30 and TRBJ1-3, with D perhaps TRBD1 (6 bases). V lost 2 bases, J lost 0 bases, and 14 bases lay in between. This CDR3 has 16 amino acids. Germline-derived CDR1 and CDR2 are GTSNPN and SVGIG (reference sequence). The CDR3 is CAWSSRGGYSGNTIYF. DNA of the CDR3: TGTGCCTGGAGTTCCAGGGGCGGCTACTCTGGAAACACCATATATTTT.

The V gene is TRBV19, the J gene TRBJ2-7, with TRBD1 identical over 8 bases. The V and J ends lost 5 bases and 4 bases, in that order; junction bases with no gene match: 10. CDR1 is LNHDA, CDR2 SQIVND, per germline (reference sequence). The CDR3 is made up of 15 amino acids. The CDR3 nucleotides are TGTGCCAGTAGTCCCTCCCAGGGGGCAAGGTACGAGCAGTACTTC. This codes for CASSPSQGARYEQYF.

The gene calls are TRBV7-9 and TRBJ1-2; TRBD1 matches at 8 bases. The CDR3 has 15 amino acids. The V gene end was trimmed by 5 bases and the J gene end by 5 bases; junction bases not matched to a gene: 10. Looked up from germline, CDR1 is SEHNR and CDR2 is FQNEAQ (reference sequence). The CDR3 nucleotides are TGTGCCAGCAGCCTACCTTACAGGGGGGTATATGGCTACACCTTC. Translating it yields CASSLPYRGVYGYTF.

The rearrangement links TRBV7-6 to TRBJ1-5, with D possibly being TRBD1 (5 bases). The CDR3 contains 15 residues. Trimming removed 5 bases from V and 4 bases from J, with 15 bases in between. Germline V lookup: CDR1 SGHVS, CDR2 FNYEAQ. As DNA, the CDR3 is TGTGCCAGCAGCCTAGACCCGGGGGATAATCAGCCCCAGCATTTT. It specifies CASSLDPGDNQPQHF. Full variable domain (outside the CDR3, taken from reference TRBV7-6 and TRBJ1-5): GAGVSQSPRYKVTKRGQDVALRCDPISGHVSLYWYRQALGQGPEFLTYFNYEAQQDKSGLPNDRFSAERPEGSISTLTIQRTEQRDSAMYRCASSLDPGDNQPQHFGDGTRLSIL.

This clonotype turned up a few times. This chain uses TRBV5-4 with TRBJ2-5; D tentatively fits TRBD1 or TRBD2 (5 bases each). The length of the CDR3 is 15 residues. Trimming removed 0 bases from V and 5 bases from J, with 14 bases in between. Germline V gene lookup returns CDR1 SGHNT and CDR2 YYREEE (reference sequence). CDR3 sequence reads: CASSLEYQGRETQYF. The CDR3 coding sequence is TGTGCCAGCAGCTTGGAGTATCAGGGACGGGAGACCCAGTACTTC.

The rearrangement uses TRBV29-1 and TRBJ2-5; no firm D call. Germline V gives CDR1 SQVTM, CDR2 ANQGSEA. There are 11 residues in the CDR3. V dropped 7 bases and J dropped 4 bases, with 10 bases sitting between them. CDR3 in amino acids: CSARNGETQYF. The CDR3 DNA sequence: TGCAGCGCCCGAAACGGAGAGACCCAGTACTTC.

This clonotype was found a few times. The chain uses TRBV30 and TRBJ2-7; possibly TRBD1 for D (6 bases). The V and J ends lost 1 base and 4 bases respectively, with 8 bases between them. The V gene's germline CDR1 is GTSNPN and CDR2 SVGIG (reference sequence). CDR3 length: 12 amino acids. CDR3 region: CAWSADRYEQYF. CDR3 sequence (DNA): TGTGCCTGGAGTGCCGACAGGTACGAGCAGTACTTC.

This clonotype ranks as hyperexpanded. The CDR3 region has the DNA TGTGCCTGGAGTAGGGGGGAAAGAAACAATCAGCCCCAGCATTTT. Residues: CAWSRGERNNQPQHF. V usage is TRBV30 and J usage is TRBJ1-5, with D perhaps TRBD1 (6 bases). CDR1 and CDR2 from the germline V gene are GTSNPN and SVGIG (reference sequence). The CDR3 sequence is 15 residues long. V was trimmed by 2 bases and J by 3 bases, leaving 14 bases between them.

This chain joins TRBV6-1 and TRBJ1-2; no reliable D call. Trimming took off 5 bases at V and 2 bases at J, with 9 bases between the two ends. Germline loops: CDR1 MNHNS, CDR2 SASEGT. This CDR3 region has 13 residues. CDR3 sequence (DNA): TGTGCCAGCAGTCCGGCCGTCAACTATGGCTACACCTTC. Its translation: CASSPAVNYGYTF.